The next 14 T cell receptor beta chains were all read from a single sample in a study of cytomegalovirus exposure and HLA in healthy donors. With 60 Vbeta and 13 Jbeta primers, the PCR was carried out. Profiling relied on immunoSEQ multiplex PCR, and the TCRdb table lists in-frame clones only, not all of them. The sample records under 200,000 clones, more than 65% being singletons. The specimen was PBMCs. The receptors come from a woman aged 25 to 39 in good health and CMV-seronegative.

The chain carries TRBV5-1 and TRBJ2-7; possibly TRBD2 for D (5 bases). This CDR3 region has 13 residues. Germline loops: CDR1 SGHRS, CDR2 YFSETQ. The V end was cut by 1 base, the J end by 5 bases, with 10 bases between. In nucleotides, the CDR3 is TGCGCCAGCAGCTTGTTACGGCGGGACGAGCAGTACTTC. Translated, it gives CASSLLRRDEQYF.

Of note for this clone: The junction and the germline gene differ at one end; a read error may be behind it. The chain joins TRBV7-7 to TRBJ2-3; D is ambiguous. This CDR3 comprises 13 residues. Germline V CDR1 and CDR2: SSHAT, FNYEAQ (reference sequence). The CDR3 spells CASSPTRADTQYF. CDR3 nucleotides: TGTGCTAGCAGCCCGACTCGGGCAGATACGCAGTATTTT.

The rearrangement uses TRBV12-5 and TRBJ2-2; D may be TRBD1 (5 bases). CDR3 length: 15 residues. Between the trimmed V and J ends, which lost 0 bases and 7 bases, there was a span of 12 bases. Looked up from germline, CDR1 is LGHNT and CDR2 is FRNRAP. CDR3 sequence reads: CASGLVGRAIGELFF. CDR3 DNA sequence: TGTGCTAGTGGTTTGGTAGGCAGGGCGATCGGGGAGCTGTTTTTT.

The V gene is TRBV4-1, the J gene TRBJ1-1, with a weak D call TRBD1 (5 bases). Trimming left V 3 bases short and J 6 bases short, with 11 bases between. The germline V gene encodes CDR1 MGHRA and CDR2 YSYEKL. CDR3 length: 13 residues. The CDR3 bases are TGCGCCAGCAGCCATCCCGGGGGGGCTGAAGCTTTCTTT. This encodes CASSHPGGAEAFF.

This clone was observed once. CDR3 coding DNA: TGTGCCAGCAGCTTTCAGCGGGATAGCTCCTACGAGCAGTACTTC. It yields the protein CASSFQRDSSYEQYF. This rearrangement joins TRBV7-9 to TRBJ2-7; 7 nucleotides align to TRBD2. Unmatched junction bases numbered 5, after V lost 3 bases and J lost 0 bases. CDR3 length equals 15 residues. Germline-derived CDR1 and CDR2 are SEHNR and FQNEAQ (reference sequence). Complete variable domain (other parts from reference TRBV7-9 and TRBJ2-7): DTGVSQNPRHKITKRGQNVTFRCDPISEHNRLYWYRQTLGQGPEFLTYFQNEAQLEKSRLLSDRFSAERPKGSFSTLEIQRTEQGDSAMYLCASSFQRDSSYEQYFGPGTRLTVT.

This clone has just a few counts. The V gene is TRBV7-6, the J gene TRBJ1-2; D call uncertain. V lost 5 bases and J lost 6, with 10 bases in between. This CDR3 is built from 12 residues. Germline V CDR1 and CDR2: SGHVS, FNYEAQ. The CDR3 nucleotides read TGTGCCAGCAGCCCACTCGGAGATGGCTACACCTTC. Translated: CASSPLGDGYTF.

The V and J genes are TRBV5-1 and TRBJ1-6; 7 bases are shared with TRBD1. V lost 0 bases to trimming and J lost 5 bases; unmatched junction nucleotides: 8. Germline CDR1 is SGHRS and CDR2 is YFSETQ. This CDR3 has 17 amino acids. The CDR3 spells CASSLAGQGGDNSPLHF. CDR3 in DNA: TGCGCCAGCAGCTTGGCCGGGCAGGGGGGTGATAATTCACCCCTCCACTTT.

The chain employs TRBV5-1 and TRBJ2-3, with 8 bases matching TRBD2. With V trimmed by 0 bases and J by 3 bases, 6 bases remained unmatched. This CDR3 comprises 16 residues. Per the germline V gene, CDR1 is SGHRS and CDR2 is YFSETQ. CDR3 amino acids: CASSLVPGGATDTQYF. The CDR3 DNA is TGCGCCAGCAGCTTGGTACCCGGGGGGGCAACAGATACGCAGTATTTT.

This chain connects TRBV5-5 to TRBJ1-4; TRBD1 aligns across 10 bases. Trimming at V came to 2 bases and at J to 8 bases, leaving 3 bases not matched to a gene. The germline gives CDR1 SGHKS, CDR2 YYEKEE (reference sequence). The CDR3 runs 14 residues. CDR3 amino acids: CASSFGTGEEKLFF. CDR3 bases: TGTGCCAGCAGCTTTGGGACAGGGGAGGAAAAACTGTTTTTT.

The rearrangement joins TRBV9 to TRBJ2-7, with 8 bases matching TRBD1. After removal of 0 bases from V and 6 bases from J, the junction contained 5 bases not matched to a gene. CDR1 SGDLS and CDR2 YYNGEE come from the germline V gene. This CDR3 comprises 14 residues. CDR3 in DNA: TGTGCCAGCAGCGTAGCCCAGGGGGCGGGCGAGCAGTACTTC. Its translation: CASSVAQGAGEQYF.

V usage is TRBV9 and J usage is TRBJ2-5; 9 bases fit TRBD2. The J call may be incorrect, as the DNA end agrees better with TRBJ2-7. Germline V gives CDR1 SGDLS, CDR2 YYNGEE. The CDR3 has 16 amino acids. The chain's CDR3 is CASSVAGRGGQDEQYF. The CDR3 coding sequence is TGTGCCAGCAGCGTAGCGGGGCGGGGGGGTCAGGACGAGCAGTACTTC.

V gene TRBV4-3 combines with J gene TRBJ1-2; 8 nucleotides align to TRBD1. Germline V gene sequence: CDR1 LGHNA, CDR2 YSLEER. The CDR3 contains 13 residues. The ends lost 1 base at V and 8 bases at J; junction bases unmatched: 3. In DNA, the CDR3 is TGCGCCAGCAGCCAAGGACAGGGGAGCGGCTACACCTTC. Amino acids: CASSQGQGSGYTF.

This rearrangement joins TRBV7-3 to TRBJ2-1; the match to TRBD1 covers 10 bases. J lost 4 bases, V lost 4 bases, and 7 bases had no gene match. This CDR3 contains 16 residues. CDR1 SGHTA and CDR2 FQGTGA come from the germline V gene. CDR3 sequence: CASSSQPGQGYNEQFF. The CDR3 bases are TGTGCCAGCAGCTCCCAACCGGGACAGGGGTACAATGAGCAGTTCTTC. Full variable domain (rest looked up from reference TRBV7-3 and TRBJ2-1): GAGVSQTPSNKVTEKGKYVELRCDPISGHTALYWYRQSLGQGPEFLIYFQGTGAADDSGLPNDRFFAVRPEGSVSTLKIQRTERGDSAVYLCASSSQPGQGYNEQFFGPGTRLTVL.

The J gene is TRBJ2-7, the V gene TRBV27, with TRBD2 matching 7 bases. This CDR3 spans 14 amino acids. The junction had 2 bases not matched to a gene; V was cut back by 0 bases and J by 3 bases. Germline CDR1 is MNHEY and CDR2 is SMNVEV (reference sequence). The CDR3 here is CASSLSGLVYEQYF. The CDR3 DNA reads TGTGCCAGCAGTTTATCCGGACTAGTCTACGAGCAGTACTTC.